These T cell receptor beta chains were read from a single sample in a study of technical replicates of blood from several donors. Profiling relied on immunoSEQ multiplex PCR, and the TCRdb table lists in-frame clones only, not all of them. The sample includes around 60,000 clones, around 93% of them seen just once. Sequencing was carried out using PBMCs. Receptor source: a human donor in good health. Some clones in this sample may be carry-over from other donors' samples. CDR3s include the opening cysteine and the closing phenylalanine or tryptophan. A D gene is named only where the DNA matches it firmly. Not every row has a clone size; where given, it reads once, few, many or a size class.

cdr3_aa cdr3_nt cdr3_length d_call clone_size j_call v_call
CASSLGGNNEKLFF TGTGCCAGCAGCCTGGGAGGCAATAATGAAAAACTGTTTTTT 14 . . TRBJ1-4 TRBV11-2
CASSQDTQGSGVELFF TGCGCCAGCAGCCAAGATACGCAGGGCAGTGGAGTGGAACTGTTTTTT 16 . . TRBJ1-4 TRBV4-3
CASRPGGRFRSGELFF TGTGCCAGTAGACCGGGAGGGCGGTTTAGGTCCGGGGAGCTGTTTTTT 16 TRBD2 . TRBJ2-2 TRBV19
CAISKNRLAASTDTQYF TGTGCCATCAGTAAAAACCGATTAGCGGCCAGCACAGATACGCAGTATTTT 17 . . TRBJ2-3 TRBV10-3
CAISDSTRYQETQYF TGTGCCATCAGTGATTCGACCAGGTACCAAGAGACCCAGTACTTC 15 . once TRBJ2-5 TRBV10-3
CASSLGVLSVSGKTYEQYF TGTGCCAGCAGCTTAGGGGTTCTTTCGGTGAGCGGAAAAACCTACGAGCAGTACTTC 19 . . TRBJ2-7 TRBV11-2
CASSSGQGSGELFF TGTGCCAGCAGCTCCGGACAGGGGTCCGGGGAGCTGTTTTTT 14 TRBD1 . TRBJ2-2 TRBV5-6
CASAGQGPFYNEQFF TGCGCCAGCGCCGGACAGGGGCCTTTTTACAATGAGCAGTTCTTC 15 TRBD1 . TRBJ2-1 TRBV5-1
CASSLARNEQFF TGTGCCAGCAGCTTAGCTCGGAATGAGCAGTTCTTC 12 . . TRBJ2-1 TRBV7-9
CASSPGTFNTGELFF TGTGCCAGCAGTCCCGGGACATTCAACACCGGGGAGCTGTTTTTT 15 . . TRBJ2-2 TRBV6-5
CASSIVSGSPQETQYF TGTGCCAGCAGTATTGTAAGCGGGAGCCCTCAAGAGACCCAGTACTTC 16 TRBD2 . TRBJ2-5 TRBV6-6